This T cell receptor (beta chain) appears in the sequencing data of a study of immune cell composition in non-small cell lung cancer. Clones were sequenced by immunoSEQ multiplex PCR, and TCRdb holds only the in-frame ones, with some missing. The sample gives several thousand clones, about three quarters of which show up once; 4% to 5.5% is in the top ten. Study observations and caveats: Top 10 clone scores and clonality were higher in squamous than adenocarcinoma.

Remarks on this clone: The antigen is not known.

This receptor was taken from a human donor with non-small cell lung cancer. Sequencing was performed on lung tumor tissue.

The CDR3 coding sequence is TGTGCCAGCAGTTACTTCAGGGGGTCGCCGCGTGGCTACACCTTC. It yields the protein CASSYFRGSPRGYTF. The gene calls are TRBV6-6 and TRBJ1-2; 7 nucleotides align to TRBD1. This CDR3 is built from 15 residues. Trimming cost V 1 base and J 7 bases; bases outside gene matches: 9. The germline V gene has CDR1 MNHNY and CDR2 SVGAGI (reference sequence).